Following are 30 T cell receptor beta chains from one sample sequenced in a study of blood T cell repertoires in COVID-19. Libraries were prepared by immunoSEQ multiplex PCR; TCRdb keeps only in-frame clonotypes and omits some of them. This repertoire shows 81,000 or so clones, around 85% found once; its top ten account for 10% to 15%. The sample was peripheral blood. All receptors come from a woman aged 70-85 years with active or convalescent COVID-19.

This chain uses TRBV16 with TRBJ2-1; 12 bases align to TRBD2. CDR1 is KGHSY, CDR2 FQNENV, per germline. The CDR3 contains 16 residues. Trimming at V came to 0 bases and at J to 7 bases, leaving 4 bases not matched to a gene. The CDR3 DNA follows: TGTGCCAGCAGCCAATCGTCTAGCGGGGGGGCTAATGAGCAGTTCTTC. It yields the protein CASSQSSSGGANEQFF.

The rearrangement uses TRBV7-2 and TRBJ2-7; TRBD2 might be the D (6 bases). The CDR3 has 16 amino acids. Germline lookup yields CDR1 SGHTA and CDR2 FQGNSA. V lost 5 bases to trimming and J lost 7 bases, with 24 bases between them. CDR3 in DNA: TGTGCCAGCAGCCCACCTGGGGCTAGCGTACTTCGGGAGCAGTACTTC. Its protein is CASSPPGASVLREQYF. Drawing the rest from reference TRBV7-2 and TRBJ2-7, the complete variable domain is GAGVSQSPSNKVTEKGKDVELRCDPISGHTALYWYRQSLGQGLEFLIYFQGNSAPDKSGLPSDRFSAERTGGSVSTLTIQRTQQEDSAVYLCASSPPGASVLREQYFGPGTRLTVT.

The chain has TRBV5-1 and TRBJ2-5, with TRBD1 as a possible D gene (6 bases). The CDR3 spans 14 residues. The germline V and J ends were trimmed by 4 bases and 7 bases, with 17 bases remaining between them. In germline, CDR1 is SGHRS, CDR2 YFSETQ. This CDR3 is CASSPTPGERTQYF. In nucleotides, the CDR3 is TGCGCCAGCAGCCCAACTCCAGGGGAAAGGACCCAGTACTTC. The full variable domain, rest sourced from reference TRBV5-1 and TRBJ2-5, is KAGVTQTPRYLIKTRGQQVTLSCSPISGHRSVSWYQQTPGQGLQFLFEYFSETQRNKGNFPGRFSGRQFSNSRSEMNVSTLELGDSALYLCASSPTPGERTQYFGPGTRLLVL.

The rearrangement joins TRBV19 to TRBJ2-1; 7 nucleotides match TRBD2. V shed 5 bases and J 0 bases; nucleotides not matched to a gene: 4. CDR3 length equals 15 residues. Germline CDR1 and CDR2: LNHDA and SQIVND (reference sequence). The CDR3 bases are TGTGCCAGTAGTCTGGGGGGGGGCTCCTACAATGAGCAGTTCTTC. Amino acids: CASSLGGGSYNEQFF.

V gene TRBV4-2 combines with J gene TRBJ1-4; 9 bases match TRBD1. V was pared by 1 base and J by 0 bases, with 12 bases of the junction left unmatched. Germline V gene data show CDR1 as LGHNA and CDR2 as YNFKEQ. This CDR3 is 20 amino acids long. The CDR3 DNA is TGTGCCAGCAGCCAAGTTACGGGACAGGGCATTACCTCAACTAATGAAAAACTGTTTTTT. This gives the protein CASSQVTGQGITSTNEKLFF.

The rearrangement uses TRBV5-4 and TRBJ1-1, with 9 bases lining up with TRBD1. The CDR3 length is 16 residues. Germline trimming cut 4 bases from V and 4 bases from J; bases unmatched to any gene: 11. The germline gives CDR1 SGHNT, CDR2 YYREEE (reference sequence). CDR3 bases: TGTGCCAGCAGCCAGGGACAGGGTCGGCTGGGCACTGAAGCTTTCTTT. Protein product: CASSQGQGRLGTEAFF.

CDR3 protein: CSVLLPGYGGYTF. The DNA for the CDR3 is TGCAGCGTTCTGCTACCAGGGTACGGTGGCTACACCTTC. The chain joins TRBV29-1 to TRBJ1-2, with TRBD1 as a possible D gene (5 bases). Germline V gene data show CDR1 as SQVTM and CDR2 as ANQGSEA. Trimming removed 5 bases at V and 7 bases at J, with 17 bases between. This CDR3 spans 13 amino acids.

The chain links TRBV5-1 to TRBJ2-5, with D perhaps matching TRBD2 (6 bases). The CDR3 spans 14 residues. V lost 4 bases to trimming and J lost 3 bases, with 13 bases between them. Germline values: CDR1 SGHRS, CDR2 YFSETQ. CDR3 bases: TGCGCCAGCAGCCTCGGGACTTTTAAAGAGACCCAGTACTTC. Its protein product is CASSLGTFKETQYF.

The rearrangement uses TRBV5-1 and TRBJ1-6, with 9 bases fitting TRBD1. This CDR3 region has 14 residues. With 3 bases clipped from V and 7 bases from J, the junction kept 2 bases outside the gene matches. CDR1 and CDR2 from the germline V gene are SGHRS and YFSETQ. CDR3 sequence reads: CASSWTGDNSPLHF. In DNA form, the CDR3 reads TGCGCCAGCAGCTGGACAGGGGACAATTCACCCCTCCACTTT. The full variable domain, in which reference TRBV5-1 and TRBJ1-6 provide the parts outside the CDR3, is KAGVTQTPRYLIKTRGQQVTLSCSPISGHRSVSWYQQTPGQGLQFLFEYFSETQRNKGNFPGRFSGRQFSNSRSEMNVSTLELGDSALYLCASSWTGDNSPLHFGNGTRLTVT.

This chain joins TRBV18 and TRBJ1-1; D might be TRBD1 (6 bases). Per the germline V gene, CDR1 is KGHSH and CDR2 is LQKENI. With 3 bases removed from V and 6 bases from J, the gap between germline ends came to 20 bases. This CDR3 has 16 amino acids. The CDR3 spells CASSPITGTKRPEAFF. The CDR3 DNA sequence: TGTGCCAGCTCACCTATAACCGGGACAAAAAGACCTGAAGCTTTCTTT.

The J gene is TRBJ2-5, the V gene TRBV6-1; 13 bases match TRBD2. Trimming at V came to 4 bases and at J to 4 bases, leaving 15 bases not matched to a gene. Germline V gene sequence: CDR1 MNHNS, CDR2 SASEGT. The CDR3 length is 19 residues. The CDR3 DNA reads TGTGCCAGCAGTGGAACACTAGCGGGGGGGCCCGGATTAGGAGAGACCCAGTACTTC. This sequence encodes CASSGTLAGGPGLGETQYF.

J is TRBJ1-2 and V is TRBV12-3 or TRBV12-4; D may be TRBD1 (5 bases). V lost 1 base to trimming and J lost 7 bases, with 7 bases between them. CDR3 length: 12 amino acids. The CDR3 loop is CASSLGRAGYTF. In DNA, the CDR3 is TGTGCCAGCAGTTTAGGCAGGGCTGGCTACACCTTC.

The chain is built from TRBV6-5 and TRBJ1-2; 7 positions match TRBD1. CDR1 is MNHEY, CDR2 SVGAGI, per germline. Trimming took 6 bases from V and 10 from J; bases not matched to a gene: 17. The CDR3 loop spans 15 amino acids. CDR3 loop: CASRPPISRDRAYTF. The CDR3 DNA reads TGTGCCAGCAGACCCCCAATCTCTCGCGACAGGGCCTACACCTTC.

The chain employs TRBV4-1 and TRBJ1-4; TRBD1 matches 7 bases. CDR1 is MGHRA, CDR2 YSYEKL, per germline. With V trimmed by 1 base and J by 8 bases, 7 bases remained unmatched. The CDR3 covers 15 residues. CDR3 residues: CASSQVTQGKEKLFF. The CDR3 DNA sequence: TGCGCCAGCAGCCAAGTCACACAGGGGAAGGAAAAACTGTTTTTT.

The V call is TRBV7-2, the J call TRBJ2-7; maybe TRBD2 (5 bases). Germline-derived CDR1 and CDR2 are SGHTA and FQGNSA. Trimming took off 3 bases at V and 0 bases at J, with 12 bases between the two ends. The CDR3 sequence is 15 residues long. The CDR3 spells CASSLQKGGSYEQYF. CDR3 DNA: TGTGCCAGCAGCTTGCAGAAAGGAGGCTCCTACGAGCAGTACTTC.

The chain couples TRBV20-1 to TRBJ2-7; TRBD1 matches at 7 bases. Germline-derived CDR1 and CDR2 are DFQATT and SNEGSKA (reference sequence). V gave up 5 bases and J gave up 4 bases; unmatched junction bases: 2. The CDR3 is made up of 11 amino acids. CDR3 bases: TGCAGTGCTTGGGACAGATACGAGCAGTACTTC. It specifies CSAWDRYEQYF.

V usage is TRBV5-6 and J usage is TRBJ2-5, with D unclear. The CDR3 consists of 15 residues. Germline CDR1 SGHDT, CDR2 YYEEEE. The germline V and J ends were trimmed by 3 bases and 0 bases, with 12 bases remaining between them. This CDR3 reads CASSWQPSYQETQYF. DNA for the CDR3: TGTGCCAGCAGCTGGCAACCGTCGTACCAAGAGACCCAGTACTTC.

This clone was recorded only once. The chain links TRBV27 to TRBJ2-7; TRBD1 might be the D (6 bases). V lost 5 bases and J 2 bases, leaving 13 bases between the germline ends. Germline V lookup: CDR1 MNHEY, CDR2 SMNVEV (reference sequence). The CDR3 runs 14 residues. The CDR3 DNA is TGTGCCAGCAGTCCGTGGGACAAGCCCTACGAGCAGTACTTC. It encodes CASSPWDKPYEQYF.

CDR3 loop: CASSQEANSPLHF. The DNA of the CDR3 is TGCGCCAGCAGCCAAGAAGCGAATTCACCCCTCCACTTT. The chain recombines TRBV4-1 with TRBJ1-6; D call uncertain. The CDR3 sequence is 13 residues long. The ends were cut back, 0 bases at V and 7 bases at J, with 4 bases in the middle. From germline, CDR1 is MGHRA and CDR2 YSYEKL.

The chain is built from TRBV5-4 and TRBJ1-6; D is ambiguous. The ends were cut back, 0 bases at V and 1 base at J, with 14 bases in the middle. Germline lookup yields CDR1 SGHNT and CDR2 YYREEE (reference sequence). CDR3 length equals 18 residues. DNA of the CDR3: TGTGCCAGCAGCTTGGAGCGGTCAGGTCAATCCTATAATTCACCCCTCCACTTT. Translation gives CASSLERSGQSYNSPLHF.

The genes are TRBV6-5 and TRBJ2-2; TRBD1 matches 7 bases. The CDR3 runs to 16 residues. Germline-derived CDR1 and CDR2 are MNHEY and SVGAGI. The V gene end was trimmed by 4 bases and the J gene end by 5 bases; junction bases not matched to a gene: 10. CDR3 protein: CASSSPSDRITGELFF. In DNA, the CDR3 is TGTGCCAGCAGTTCCCCTTCGGACAGGATTACCGGGGAGCTGTTTTTT.

This sequence joins TRBV6-2 or TRBV6-3 and TRBJ1-2, with D perhaps matching TRBD1 (6 bases). The CDR3 runs 19 residues. The V end was cut by 0 bases, the J end by 1 base, with 21 bases between. Germline assignment: CDR1 MNHEY and CDR2 SVGEGT. CDR3 region: CASSYSLGRQETINYGYTF. CDR3 in DNA: TGTGCCAGCAGTTACTCGTTGGGAAGACAGGAGACTATTAACTATGGCTACACCTTC.

This clone was recorded once. CDR3 residues: CASSLGTSGSTYTDTQYF. The CDR3 DNA is TGCGCCAGCAGCTTGGGTACTAGCGGATCCACCTACACAGATACGCAGTATTTT. The gene calls are TRBV5-1 and TRBJ2-3; TRBD2 agrees at 8 bases. V dropped 0 bases and J dropped 2; count of bases not matched to a gene: 11. The germline V gene encodes CDR1 SGHRS and CDR2 YFSETQ. The CDR3 runs 18 residues.

The chain joins TRBV29-1 to TRBJ1-1; the D gene is possibly TRBD1 (6 bases). The V and J ends lost 7 bases and 1 base respectively, with 10 bases between them. The CDR3 is made up of 12 amino acids. Germline V gene sequence: CDR1 SQVTM, CDR2 ANQGSEA. The CDR3 coding sequence is TGCAGCGCCAACAGGGCGAACACTGAAGCTTTCTTT. Its protein is CSANRANTEAFF.

The V and J genes are TRBV11-3 and TRBJ1-2, with a possible D match to TRBD1 (5 bases). In germline, CDR1 is SGHNT, CDR2 YENEEA. V gave up 2 bases and J gave up 14 bases, with 18 bases separating them. This CDR3 region has 13 residues. CDR3 bases: TGTGCCAGCAGCTTAAAGTGGGACTCAGGTATAACCTTC. This sequence encodes CASSLKWDSGITF.

The chain is built from TRBV18 and TRBJ1-2, with 11 bases fitting TRBD1. Germline V CDR1 and CDR2: KGHSH, LQKENI. The CDR3 runs 17 residues. V lost 3 bases, J lost 0 bases, and 6 bases stayed unmatched. CDR3 protein: CASSPGQGALANYGYTF. Written as DNA, the CDR3 is TGTGCCAGCTCACCCGGACAGGGGGCTCTAGCTAACTATGGCTACACCTTC.

This rearrangement joins TRBV5-1 to TRBJ2-2; 7 bases are shared with TRBD2. This CDR3 region has 15 residues. J lost 3 bases, V lost 3 bases, and 5 bases had no gene match. From germline, CDR1 is SGHRS and CDR2 YFSETQ. CDR3 coding DNA: TGCGCCAGCAGCTCGATAGCGGGTGACACCGGGGAGCTGTTTTTT. This codes for CASSSIAGDTGELFF. Combining the CDR3 with reference TRBV5-1 and TRBJ2-2 gives the whole variable domain KAGVTQTPRYLIKTRGQQVTLSCSPISGHRSVSWYQQTPGQGLQFLFEYFSETQRNKGNFPGRFSGRQFSNSRSEMNVSTLELGDSALYLCASSSIAGDTGELFFGEGSRLTVL.

This chain uses TRBV24-1 with TRBJ2-3, with D possibly TRBD1 on 6 matching bases. Trimming took 7 bases from V and 4 from J, leaving 14 bases between them. Germline CDR1 KGHDR, CDR2 SFDVKD. CDR3 length: 14 amino acids. CDR3 amino acids: CATRAGVFADTQYF. The DNA for the CDR3 is TGTGCCACCAGAGCAGGGGTATTCGCAGATACGCAGTATTTT.

This clone was found a few times. The CDR3 loop is CASSPRWAQETQYF. In nucleotides, the CDR3 is TGTGCCAGCAGCCCCCGCTGGGCCCAAGAGACCCAGTACTTC. The gene calls are TRBV7-2 and TRBJ2-5, with no clear D. From germline, CDR1 is SGHTA and CDR2 FQGNSA. Deletions cut 5 bases from V and 1 base from J, with 11 bases between. This CDR3 region has 14 residues.

The genes are TRBV28 and TRBJ1-1, with 11 bases identical to TRBD1. This CDR3 spans 15 amino acids. V was clipped by 4 bases and J by 4 bases; unmatched bases: 5. Germline-derived CDR1 and CDR2 are MDHEN and SYDVKM. The CDR3 here is CASSSLGQGVTEAFF. CDR3 bases: TGTGCCAGCAGTTCCTTGGGACAGGGGGTCACTGAAGCTTTCTTT.